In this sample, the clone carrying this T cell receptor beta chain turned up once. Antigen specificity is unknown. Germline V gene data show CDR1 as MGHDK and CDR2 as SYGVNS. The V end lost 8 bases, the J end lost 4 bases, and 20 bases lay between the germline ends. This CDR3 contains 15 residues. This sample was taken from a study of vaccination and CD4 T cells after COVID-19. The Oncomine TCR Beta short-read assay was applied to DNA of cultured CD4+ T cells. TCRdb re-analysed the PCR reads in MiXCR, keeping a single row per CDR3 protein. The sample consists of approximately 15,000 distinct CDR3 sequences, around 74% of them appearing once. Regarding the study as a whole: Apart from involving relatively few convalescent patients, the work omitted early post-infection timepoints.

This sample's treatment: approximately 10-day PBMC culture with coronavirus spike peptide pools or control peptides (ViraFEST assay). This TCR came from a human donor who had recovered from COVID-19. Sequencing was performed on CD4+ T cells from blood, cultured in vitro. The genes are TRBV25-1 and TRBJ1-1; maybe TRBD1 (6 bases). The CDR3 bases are TGTGCCAGCCAGAATAGGGGGGGGCTCGTCACTGAAGCTTTCTTT. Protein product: CASQNRGGLVTEAFF.